These 2 T cell receptor beta chains were all obtained from the same sample, sequenced in a study of beta chain features in type 1 diabetes. Whole-study results and caveats: Within each of all four CD4+ subsets, Type 1 diabetes patients had TCRB CDR3s that were moderately but significantly shorter.

These receptors lack a known antigen. The whole isolated RNA underwent reverse transcription, so sequencing captured expressed TCRB transcripts. Here immunoSEQ multiplex PCR was the method, and the copy in TCRdb shows in-frame clones only, minus some. The sample carries 250,000 to 350,000 clones, roughly 13% recorded once. The sequenced sample was naive CD4+ T cells from blood. The receptors shown here come from a man aged 25 to 40 with type 1 diabetes.

This clone was seen only a few times. V is TRBV7-2 and J is TRBJ2-1, with a tentative D call TRBD1 (5 bases). The CDR3 is 13 amino acids. V gave up 6 bases and J gave up 6 bases, with 12 bases separating them. In germline, CDR1 is SGHTA, CDR2 FQGNSA. The CDR3 loop is CASSRTRSNEQFF. CDR3 sequence (DNA): TGTGCCAGCAGTAGGACACGGAGCAATGAGCAGTTCTTC.

This clone was observed a handful of times. The gene calls are TRBV7-9 and TRBJ1-1; D not resolved. The V and J ends lost 1 base and 3 bases respectively, with 9 bases between them. Germline V gene data show CDR1 as SEHNR and CDR2 as FQNEAQ (reference sequence). This CDR3 spans 14 amino acids. The DNA for the CDR3 is TGTGCCAGCAGCTTAGGGGCTGCTGACACTGAAGCTTTCTTT. It encodes CASSLGAADTEAFF. The entire variable domain, with the rest obtained from reference TRBV7-9 and TRBJ1-1, is as follows: DTGVSQNPRHKITKRGQNVTFRCDPISEHNRLYWYRQTLGQGPEFLTYFQNEAQLEKSRLLSDRFSAERPKGSFSTLEIQRTEQGDSAMYLCASSLGAADTEAFFGQGTRLTVV.